The rows below give T cell receptor beta chains drawn from one sample of a study of cytomegalovirus exposure and HLA in healthy donors. The data were produced by immunoSEQ multiplex PCR, yet TCRdb's version contains in-frame clones alone and is incomplete. The repertoire includes under 200,000 clones, approximately 80% of them detected once, and nearly 6.5% sits in the top ten. Sequenced material: PBMCs. These receptors came from a man aged 45-65 years in good health and CMV-seropositive. Each CDR3 is given with its conserved first and last residue. D genes are given only for firm matches. Clone size appears in some rows only: once, few, many, or a class for an expanded clone.

abundance | d_gene | j_gene | v_gene | CDR3aa | CDR3nt
- | TRBD1 | TRBJ2-7 | TRBV27 | CASSLGQGESYEQYF | TGTGCCAGCAGTTTAGGACAGGGGGAATCCTACGAGCAGTACTTC
- | TRBD2 | TRBJ2-1 | TRBV30 | CAWGLAGGLSYNEQFF | TGTGCCTGGGGACTAGCGGGAGGTCTCTCCTACAATGAGCAGTTCTTC
few | - | TRBJ1-2 | TRBV10-3 | CAISPTENYGYTF | TGTGCCATCAGTCCGACTGAAAACTATGGCTACACCTTC
- | TRBD1 | TRBJ2-1 | TRBV6-5 | CASSYSGTGGRNEQFF | TGTGCCAGCAGTTACTCCGGGACAGGGGGACGCAATGAGCAGTTCTTC
- | TRBD2 | TRBJ2-5 | TRBV9 | CASSVDGGGTQETQYF | TGTGCCAGCAGCGTAGATGGCGGGGGGACTCAAGAGACCCAGTACTTC
- | TRBD2 | TRBJ2-1 | TRBV9 | CASSPPAGRNYNEQFF | TGTGCCAGCAGCCCCCCAGCGGGGCGAAACTACAATGAGCAGTTCTTC
- | - | TRBJ2-1 | TRBV27 | CASSPGTSYNEQFF | TGTGCCAGCAGTCCCGGGACATCATACAATGAGCAGTTCTTC
few | TRBD1 | TRBJ2-1 | TRBV5-1 | CASSGSTGVGNNEQFF | TGCGCCAGCAGCGGGTCGACAGGGGTAGGCAACAATGAGCAGTTCTTC
- | TRBD2 | TRBJ2-5 | TRBV7-9 | CASSPRTSGQETQYF | TGTGCCAGCAGCCCCCGGACTAGCGGCCAAGAGACCCAGTACTTC
once | TRBD1 | TRBJ2-5 | TRBV6-4 | CASSDTDWDRGETQYF | TGTGCCAGCAGTGACACCGATTGGGACAGGGGAGAGACCCAGTACTTC
- | TRBD2 | TRBJ2-1 | TRBV7-9 | CASSQLAGPYNEQFF | TGTGCCAGCAGTCAACTAGCGGGACCCTACAATGAGCAGTTCTTC
- | - | TRBJ1-1 | TRBV29-1 | CSVEDPGSEAFF | TGCAGCGTTGAAGACCCAGGTTCTGAAGCTTTCTTT
- | - | TRBJ1-1 | TRBV5-1 | CASRTASGTEAFF | TGCGCCAGTAGGACAGCTTCGGGGACTGAAGCTTTCTTT
- | TRBD2 | TRBJ2-1 | TRBV4-2 | CASSQGSGSAYNEQFF | TGTGCCAGCAGCCAAGGTAGCGGGAGTGCCTACAATGAGCAGTTCTTC
- | TRBD1 | TRBJ2-1 | TRBV4-1 | CASSQRTGSNEQFF | TGCGCCAGCAGCCAAAGGACAGGGTCCAATGAGCAGTTCTTC
- | TRBD2 | TRBJ2-1 | TRBV11-3 | CASSFGTSGSHSYNEQFF | TGTGCCAGCAGCTTTGGGACTAGCGGGAGCCACTCCTACAATGAGCAGTTCTTC
- | - | TRBJ2-4 | TRBV11-2 | CASSFAGLAKNIQYF | TGTGCCAGCAGCTTTGCGGGTTTAGCCAAAAACATTCAGTACTTC
- | - | TRBJ2-1 | TRBV11-3 | CASSRGAALNEQFF | TGTGCCAGCAGCCGAGGCGCCGCGCTCAATGAGCAGTTCTTC
- | TRBD1 | TRBJ2-7 | TRBV7-7 | CASSPDRSYEQYF | TGTGCCAGCAGCCCGGACAGGTCCTACGAGCAGTACTTC
- | TRBD1 | TRBJ1-2 | TRBV25-1 | CASRTGTGRSGYTF | TGTGCCAGCCGAACCGGGACAGGGAGGTCTGGCTACACCTTC
few | TRBD1 | TRBJ2-2 | TRBV2 | CASRRDSSYTGELFF | TGTGCCAGCAGGAGGGACAGTTCTTACACCGGGGAGCTGTTTTTT
- | TRBD1 | TRBJ2-7 | TRBV4-1 | CASSRDGTGGRIYEQYF | TGCGCCAGCAGCCGAGATGGGACAGGGGGCCGGATCTACGAGCAGTACTTC
- | TRBD1 | TRBJ1-2 | TRBV29-1 | CSVAGTGDSYGYTF | TGCAGCGTAGCCGGGACAGGGGATTCCTATGGCTACACCTTC
- | - | TRBJ1-6 | TRBV6-5 | CASSYDRYNSPLHF | TGTGCCAGCAGTTACGATCGGTATAATTCACCCCTCCACTTT
- | - | TRBJ2-1 | TRBV25-1 | CASSELGPGLDEQFF | TGTGCCAGCAGTGAATTGGGCCCCGGCCTCGATGAGCAGTTCTTC
- | - | TRBJ1-2 | TRBV30 | CAWSADSYYGYTF | TGTGCCTGGAGTGCTGACAGCTACTATGGCTACACCTTC
- | TRBD1 | TRBJ1-5 | TRBV9 | CASSPGTGRQPQHF | TGTGCCAGCAGCCCCGGGACAGGGCGTCAGCCCCAGCATTTT
- | TRBD1 | TRBJ1-1 | TRBV27 | CASSLLGGQPGRGTEAFF | TGTGCCAGCAGTTTATTGGGGGGACAGCCAGGGCGGGGCACTGAAGCTTTCTTT
- | - | TRBJ2-1 | TRBV14 | CASSGRMGLYNEQFF | TGTGCCAGCAGCGGGCGAATGGGTCTCTACAATGAGCAGTTCTTC
- | - | TRBJ1-1 | TRBV19 | CASSILRNTEAFF | TGTGCCAGTAGTATCCTAAGGAACACTGAAGCTTTCTTT
- | TRBD1 | TRBJ2-5 | TRBV6-5 | CASRAGTGTPGQYF | TGTGCCAGCAGGGCCGGGACAGGGACGCCCGGACAGTACTTC
once | - | TRBJ2-1 | TRBV18 | CASLAAGASYNEQFF | TGTGCCAGCTTGGCGGCAGGGGCCTCCTACAATGAGCAGTTCTTC
- | TRBD2 | TRBJ2-6 | TRBV4-2 | CASSQTSGTNSGANVLTF | TGTGCCAGCAGCCAAACTAGCGGGACTAACTCTGGGGCCAACGTCCTGACTTTC
- | TRBD1 | TRBJ2-1 | TRBV5-1 | CASSLGPRDRVNNEQFF | TGCGCCAGCAGCTTGGGACCCCGGGACAGGGTTAACAATGAGCAGTTCTTC
- | TRBD1 | TRBJ1-5 | TRBV7-2 | CASSSTGGNQPQHF | TGTGCCAGCAGCTCGACAGGGGGCAATCAGCCCCAGCATTTT
- | - | TRBJ1-1 | TRBV20-1 | CSAPSAGVAFF | TGCAGTGCCCCGTCGGCAGGGGTTGCTTTCTTT
- | TRBD2 | TRBJ2-3 | TRBV5-4 | CASSQRAGGLGDTQYF | TGTGCCAGCAGCCAACGGGCGGGGGGCTTAGGAGATACGCAGTATTTT
- | TRBD1 | TRBJ1-6 | TRBV7-8 | CASSLDRVNSPLHF | TGTGCCAGCAGCTTGGACAGGGTAAATTCACCCCTCCACTTT
- | - | TRBJ2-5 | TRBV10-3 | CAISESYRETQYF | TGTGCCATCAGTGAGTCCTACAGGGAGACCCAGTACTTC
- | TRBD2 | TRBJ2-5 | TRBV7-8 | CASSLYPDLAGGSETQYF | TGTGCCAGCAGCTTATACCCCGATCTAGCGGGAGGTTCGGAGACCCAGTACTTC
- | - | TRBJ2-3 | TRBV5-1 | CASSPDSSGDTQYF | TGCGCCAGCAGCCCCGACAGTTCAGGAGATACGCAGTATTTT
- | TRBD1 | TRBJ1-1 | TRBV4-2 | CASSQADGTARPEAFF | TGTGCCAGCAGCCAAGCAGATGGGACAGCTAGGCCTGAAGCTTTCTTT